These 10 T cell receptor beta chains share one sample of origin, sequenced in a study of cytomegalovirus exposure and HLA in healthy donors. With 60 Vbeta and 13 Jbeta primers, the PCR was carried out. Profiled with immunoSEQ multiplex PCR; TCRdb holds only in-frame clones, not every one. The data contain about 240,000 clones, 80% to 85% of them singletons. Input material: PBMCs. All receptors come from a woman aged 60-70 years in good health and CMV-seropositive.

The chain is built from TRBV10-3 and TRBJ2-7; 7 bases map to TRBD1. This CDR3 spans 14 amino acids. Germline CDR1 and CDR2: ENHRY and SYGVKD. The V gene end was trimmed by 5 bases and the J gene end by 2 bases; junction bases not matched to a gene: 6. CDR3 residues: CAISYRDSPYEQYF. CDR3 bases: TGTGCCATCAGTTACCGGGACAGTCCCTACGAGCAGTACTTC.

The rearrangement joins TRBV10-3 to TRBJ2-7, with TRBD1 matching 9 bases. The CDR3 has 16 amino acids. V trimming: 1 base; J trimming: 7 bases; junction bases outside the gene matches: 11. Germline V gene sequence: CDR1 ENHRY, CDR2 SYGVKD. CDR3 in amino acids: CAISEYGDREAGEQYF. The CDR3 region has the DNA TGTGCCATCAGTGAGTACGGGGACAGGGAGGCGGGAGAGCAGTACTTC.

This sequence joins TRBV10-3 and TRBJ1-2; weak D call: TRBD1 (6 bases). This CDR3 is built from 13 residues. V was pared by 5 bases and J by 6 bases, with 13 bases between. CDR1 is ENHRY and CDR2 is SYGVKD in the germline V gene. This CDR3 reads CAISPTGLNGYTF. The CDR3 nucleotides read TGTGCCATCAGTCCTACAGGGTTGAATGGCTACACCTTC.

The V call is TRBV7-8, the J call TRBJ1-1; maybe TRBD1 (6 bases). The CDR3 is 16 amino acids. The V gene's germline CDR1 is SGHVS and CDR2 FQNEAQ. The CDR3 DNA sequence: TGTGTCAGTGGCGGAGACAGGTGGGGTTTGAACACTGAAGCTTTCTTT. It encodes CVSGGDRWGLNTEAFF.

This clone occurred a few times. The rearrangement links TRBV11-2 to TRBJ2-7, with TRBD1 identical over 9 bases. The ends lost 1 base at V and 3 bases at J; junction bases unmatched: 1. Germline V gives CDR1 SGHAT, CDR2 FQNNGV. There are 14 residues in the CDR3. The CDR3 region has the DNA TGTGCCAGCAGCTTAGTGGGACAGGGCTACGAGCAGTACTTC. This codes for CASSLVGQGYEQYF.

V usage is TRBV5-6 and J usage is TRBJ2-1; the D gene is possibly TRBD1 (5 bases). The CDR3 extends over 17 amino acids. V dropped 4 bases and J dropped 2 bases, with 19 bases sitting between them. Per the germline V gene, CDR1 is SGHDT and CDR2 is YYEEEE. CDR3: CASSSQALWGTYNEQFF. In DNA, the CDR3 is TGTGCCAGCAGCAGCCAGGCTTTGTGGGGCACCTACAATGAGCAGTTCTTC.

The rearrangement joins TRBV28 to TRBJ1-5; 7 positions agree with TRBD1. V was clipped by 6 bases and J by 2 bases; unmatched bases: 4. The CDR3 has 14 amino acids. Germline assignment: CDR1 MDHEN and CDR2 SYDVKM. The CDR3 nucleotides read TGTGCCAGCAGGTCTCAGGGGGGCAATCAGCCCCAGCATTTT. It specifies CASRSQGGNQPQHF.

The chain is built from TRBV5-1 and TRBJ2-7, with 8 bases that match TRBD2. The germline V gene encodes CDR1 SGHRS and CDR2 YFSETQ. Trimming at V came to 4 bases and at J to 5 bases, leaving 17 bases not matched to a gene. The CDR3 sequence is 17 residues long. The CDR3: CASSPSSSGHGRDEQYF. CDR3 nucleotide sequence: TGCGCCAGCAGCCCCTCCTCTAGCGGGCACGGTCGGGACGAGCAGTACTTC.

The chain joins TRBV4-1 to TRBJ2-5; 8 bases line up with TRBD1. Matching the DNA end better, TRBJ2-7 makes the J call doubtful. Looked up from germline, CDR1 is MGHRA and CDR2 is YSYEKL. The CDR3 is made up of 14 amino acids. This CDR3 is CASSHGQGAYEQYF. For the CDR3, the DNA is TGCGCCAGCAGCCATGGACAGGGCGCATACGAGCAGTACTTC.

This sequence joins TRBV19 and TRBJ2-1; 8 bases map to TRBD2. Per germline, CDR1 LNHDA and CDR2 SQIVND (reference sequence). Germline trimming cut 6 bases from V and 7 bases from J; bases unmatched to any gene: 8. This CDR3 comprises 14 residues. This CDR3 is CASRKAGVENEQFF. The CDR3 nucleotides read TGTGCCAGTAGGAAAGCGGGAGTGGAAAATGAGCAGTTCTTC.